These 28 T cell receptor beta chains came from one sample sequenced in a study of T cells after yellow fever vaccination (dated by TCRdb to between 2018 and 2021). This specimen's treatment or condition label, interpreted: live attenuated yellow fever vaccine strain. Receptors were amplified or captured by 5' RACE. Sequenced using an Illumina NovaSeq 6000. TCRdb reran the public reads through fastp at Q25 and MiXCR, keeping productive beta chains. Records with the same CDR3 protein are collapsed into one entry carrying the most frequent genes and DNA. Present in this sample are about 300,000 distinct CDR3 sequences, around 10% of which were seen just once. The ten largest clonotypes hold approximately 3.5% of the sample. The sample consisted of CD4+ T cells sorted from PBMCs, taken 5 days after the yellow fever booster vaccination. These receptors all come from a man between 18 and 29 years old who received the YFV17D yellow fever vaccine.

V is TRBV7-9 and J is TRBJ1-2, with a possible D match to TRBD1 (5 bases). This CDR3 contains 14 residues. Trimming shortened V by 3 bases and J by 5 bases, and 13 bases separated the two germline ends. CDR1 SEHNR and CDR2 FQNEAQ come from the germline V gene (reference sequence). The CDR3 region is CASSLWLRGYGYTF. The CDR3 region has the DNA TGTGCCAGCAGCTTGTGGCTCCGGGGGTATGGCTACACCTTC.

There are a few counts of this clonotype. CDR3 DNA sequence: TGTGCCAGCAGCCCCAGGGGACCCTCCTATAATTCACCCCTCCACTTT. It codes for CASSPRGPSYNSPLHF. The chain is built from TRBV3-1 and TRBJ1-6, with D perhaps TRBD1 (6 bases). Germline CDR1 is LGHDT and CDR2 is YNNKEL (reference sequence). Trimming cost V 4 bases and J 0 bases, with 10 bases left between them. The CDR3 covers 16 residues. The entire variable domain, with the rest obtained from reference TRBV3-1 and TRBJ1-6, is as follows: DTAVSQTPKYLVTQMGNDKSIKCEQNLGHDTMYWYKQDSKKFLKIMFSYNNKELIINETVPNRFSPKSPDKAHLNLHINSLELGDSAVYFCASSPRGPSYNSPLHFGNGTRLTVT.

This clonotype turned up a few times. This sequence joins TRBV12-3 or TRBV12-4 and TRBJ1-5; 9 nucleotides align to TRBD1. The CDR3 has 16 residues. V shed 1 base and J 6 bases; nucleotides not matched to a gene: 7. CDR3 region: CASSLGDRDNTQPQHF. Written as DNA, the CDR3 is TGTGCCAGCAGTTTAGGGGACAGGGATAATACTCAGCCCCAGCATTTT.

This clonotype came up many times. This chain joins TRBV20-1 and TRBJ2-7; maybe TRBD2 (7 bases). Germline values: CDR1 DFQATT, CDR2 SNEGSKA (reference sequence). CDR3 length: 14 residues. The V gene lost 1 base and the J gene lost 4 bases, with 14 bases spanning the gap. The CDR3 protein is CSARGGGFLYEQYF. The CDR3 region has the DNA TGCAGTGCTAGAGGGGGGGGCTTCCTTTACGAGCAGTACTTC.

Many counts were recorded for this clonotype. The V gene is TRBV18, the J gene TRBJ1-5, with a weak D call TRBD1 (5 bases). The CDR3 sequence is 15 residues long. The V end was cut by 6 bases, the J end by 3 bases, with 15 bases between. Germline CDR1 and CDR2: KGHSH and LQKENI. CDR3 sequence reads: CASSTAGHHNQPQHF. In DNA form, the CDR3 reads TGTGCCAGCTCCACCGCTGGACACCACAATCAGCCCCAGCATTTT. Complete variable domain (other parts from reference TRBV18 and TRBJ1-5): NAGVMQNPRHLVRRRGQEARLRCSPMKGHSHVYWYRQLPEEGLKFMVYLQKENIIDESGMPKERFSAEFPKEGPSILRIQQVVRGDSAAYFCASSTAGHHNQPQHFGDGTRLSIL.

The chain carries TRBV5-1 and TRBJ2-3, with unresolved D. This CDR3 has 13 amino acids. V lost 4 bases to trimming and J lost 0 bases, with 6 bases between them. The germline CDR1 and CDR2 sequences are SGHRS and YFSETQ. CDR3 nucleotide sequence: TGCGCCAGCAGCCCCACTAGCACAGATACGCAGTATTTT. Its translation is CASSPTSTDTQYF.

This clonotype came up many times. The V call is TRBV6-6, the J call TRBJ1-3, with 8 positions matching TRBD1. Germline trimming cut 2 bases from V and 2 bases from J; bases unmatched to any gene: 5. Looked up from germline, CDR1 is MNHNY and CDR2 is SVGAGI (reference sequence). The CDR3 contains 16 residues. The CDR3 DNA reads as TGTGCCAGCAGTTACATGCAGGGGGCGACTGGAAACACCATATATTTT. Translation: CASSYMQGATGNTIYF.

There are a few counts of this clonotype. V and J are TRBV18 and TRBJ2-3; D is undetermined. Trimming removed 6 bases from V and 2 bases from J, with 12 bases in between. In germline, CDR1 is KGHSH, CDR2 LQKENI. The CDR3 is made up of 14 amino acids. The CDR3: CASSSSQDTDTQYF. The DNA for the CDR3 is TGTGCCAGCTCCTCCAGCCAGGACACAGATACGCAGTATTTT.

The chain is built from TRBV5-1 and TRBJ2-3, with D unresolved. This CDR3 has 13 residues. Trimming took off 0 bases at V and 1 base at J, with 3 bases between the two ends. In germline, CDR1 is SGHRS, CDR2 YFSETQ. The DNA of the CDR3 is TGCGCCAGCAGCTTGGCCCGCACAGATACGCAGTATTTT. It yields the protein CASSLARTDTQYF.

The chain uses TRBV29-1 and TRBJ2-1; TRBD1 might be the D (6 bases). The ends were cut back, 4 bases at V and 5 bases at J, with 12 bases in the middle. The CDR3 extends over 13 amino acids. CDR1 is SQVTM and CDR2 is ANQGSEA in the germline V gene. The CDR3 nucleotides are TGCAGCGTTGGGTACAGGGATCACAATGAGCAGTTCTTC. Its translation is CSVGYRDHNEQFF.

The chain employs TRBV28 and TRBJ2-7; 7 positions match TRBD1. The junction had 7 bases not matched to a gene; V was cut back by 1 base and J by 4 bases. Germline CDR1 MDHEN, CDR2 SYDVKM. The CDR3 sequence is 15 residues long. Here the CDR3 reads CASSLFTGERYEQYV. Written as DNA, the CDR3 is TGTGCCAGCAGTTTATTTACAGGGGAGCGATACGAGCAGTACGTC.

The chain recombines TRBV7-2 with TRBJ2-7; D gene unclear. This CDR3 is built from 14 residues. Trimming left V 0 bases short and J 6 bases short, with 12 bases between. Germline CDR1 SGHTA, CDR2 FQGNSA. The CDR3 region is CASSLATQVSEQYF. The CDR3 DNA reads TGTGCCAGCAGCTTAGCGACGCAGGTATCCGAGCAGTACTTC.

The J gene is TRBJ2-3, the V gene TRBV4-3; D uncertain. V was clipped by 3 bases and J by 2 bases, with 15 bases between them. CDR1 LGHNA and CDR2 YSLEER come from the germline V gene. The CDR3 has 16 amino acids. The CDR3 nucleotides read TGCGCCAGCAGCCAGTTGGGTCCTCAAATCACAGATACGCAGTATTTT. This gives the protein CASSQLGPQITDTQYF.

This chain connects TRBV24-1 to TRBJ1-2; no reliable D call. CDR3 length: 10 residues. V lost 7 bases to trimming and J lost 10 bases, with 9 bases between them. The germline CDR1 and CDR2 sequences are KGHDR and SFDVKD. This CDR3 is CATSRPIYTF. CDR3 in DNA: TGTGCCACCAGCCGACCGATCTACACCTTC.

A few counts support this clonotype. The chain couples TRBV4-1 to TRBJ2-1, with TRBD1 matching 8 bases. The trim removed 4 bases at V and 4 bases at J, leaving 9 bases unmatched. The CDR3 is made up of 16 amino acids. Germline-derived CDR1 and CDR2 are MGHRA and YSYEKL. The DNA for the CDR3 is TGCGCCAGCAGCCCGTTTGGGAGACAGGGGTACAATGAGCAGTTCTTC. It encodes CASSPFGRQGYNEQFF.

This sequence joins TRBV20-1 and TRBJ1-5, with TRBD1 as a possible D gene (6 bases). The ends were cut back, 0 bases at V and 2 bases at J, with 11 bases in the middle. Germline CDR1 is DFQATT and CDR2 is SNEGSKA (reference sequence). CDR3 length: 15 amino acids. As DNA, the CDR3 is TGCAGTGCTAGAGATCAGGCAGGGGGCAATCAGCCCCAGCATTTT. It specifies CSARDQAGGNQPQHF.

The DNA for the CDR3 is TGTGCCAGCAGCCCCCCGGCCCCGAGAAACATTCAGTACTTC. This sequence encodes CASSPPAPRNIQYF. The chain joins TRBV7-9 to TRBJ2-4; no clear D. V was clipped by 5 bases and J by 6 bases, with 14 bases between them. The germline CDR1 and CDR2 sequences are SEHNR and FQNEAQ (reference sequence). CDR3 length equals 14 residues.

There are a few counts of this clonotype. The genes are TRBV6-6 and TRBJ2-4; weak D call: TRBD1 (6 bases). Germline CDR1 reads MNHNY; CDR2 reads SVGAGI (reference sequence). The ends were cut back, 0 bases at V and 8 bases at J, with 14 bases in the middle. The CDR3 runs 15 residues. Written as DNA, the CDR3 is TGTGCCAGCAGTTACTCAGCAGGGGCGAGTTACATTCAGTACTTC. This encodes CASSYSAGASYIQYF.

In its sample, this clonotype was seen many times. This chain uses TRBV7-6 with TRBJ2-3, with D maybe TRBD2 (5 bases). This CDR3 comprises 15 residues. CDR1 and CDR2 from the germline V gene are SGHVS and FNYEAQ. The ends were cut back, 6 bases at V and 5 bases at J, with 18 bases in the middle. CDR3 in DNA: TGTGCCAGCAGTCCCACTAGGGCCTCAGGAGATACGCAGTATTTT. Its translation: CASSPTRASGDTQYF.

This clonotype was recorded at least ten times. The V and J genes are TRBV29-1 and TRBJ1-2; weak D call: TRBD1 (5 bases). Germline CDR1 and CDR2: SQVTM and ANQGSEA. V was pared by 1 base and J by 8 bases, with 8 bases between. The CDR3 runs 11 residues. CDR3 loop: CSVEVQGGYTF. The DNA of the CDR3 is TGCAGCGTTGAAGTTCAGGGAGGCTACACCTTC.

This clonotype was counted many times. V is TRBV7-6 and J is TRBJ2-7; TRBD2 aligns across 7 bases. The CDR3 totals 14 residues. Germline V gene data show CDR1 as SGHVS and CDR2 as FNYEAQ. The ends lost 5 bases at V and 3 bases at J; junction bases unmatched: 7. CDR3 sequence (DNA): TGTGCCAGCAGCGGGAGGGGACTCCTCTACGAGCAGTACTTC. Protein sequence: CASSGRGLLYEQYF.

A few counts support this clonotype. This chain uses TRBV7-2 with TRBJ2-3; 8 bases map to TRBD2. V lost 4 bases, J lost 0 bases, and 3 bases stayed unmatched. CDR3 length: 15 amino acids. CDR1 is SGHTA and CDR2 is FQGNSA in the germline V gene. For the CDR3, the DNA is TGTGCCAGCAGCTACGGGGGGGCAAGCACAGATACGCAGTATTTT. Protein product: CASSYGGASTDTQYF.

The rearrangement uses TRBV12-3 or TRBV12-4 and TRBJ1-3, with D possibly matching TRBD1 (5 bases). The length of the CDR3 is 18 residues. With 5 bases removed from V and 0 bases from J, the gap between germline ends came to 20 bases. This chain's CDR3 is CASSQWDYYSSSGNTIYF. The CDR3 DNA reads TGTGCCAGCAGTCAATGGGACTACTACTCTAGCTCTGGAAACACCATATATTTT.

This clonotype came up a few times. This chain's CDR3 is CASSAPEGQQYF. The DNA for the CDR3 is TGTGCCAGCAGTGCCCCCGAGGGACAGCAGTACTTC. The chain combines TRBV25-1 with TRBJ2-7; D assignment may be TRBD1 or TRBD2 (5 bases each). The V gene lost 4 bases and the J gene lost 8 bases, with 12 bases spanning the gap. Germline CDR1 MGHDK, CDR2 SYGVNS. The CDR3 runs 12 residues.

Only a few counts were recorded for this clonotype. The chain employs TRBV5-1 and TRBJ2-7, with 9 bases lining up with TRBD1. V gave up 4 bases and J gave up 2 bases; unmatched junction bases: 10. Germline V gene sequence: CDR1 SGHRS, CDR2 YFSETQ. The CDR3 is 16 residues long. For the CDR3, the DNA is TGCGCCAGCAGCCCCGGGGGACAGGGCTATACCTACGAGCAGTACTTC. Residues: CASSPGGQGYTYEQYF.

This chain connects TRBV6-1 to TRBJ2-7; D is undetermined. Looked up from germline, CDR1 is MNHNS and CDR2 is SASEGT. Trimming shortened V by 1 base and J by 9 bases, and 10 bases separated the two germline ends. CDR3 length: 12 residues. CDR3 amino acids: CASSEDRDLQYF. CDR3 in DNA: TGTGCCAGCAGTGAAGATCGAGATTTGCAGTACTTC.

This clonotype was recorded a few times. CDR3 nucleotides: TGCGCCAGCAGCCAAGTAGAAAACTCACCCCTCCACTTT. Its protein product is CASSQVENSPLHF. This chain connects TRBV4-3 to TRBJ1-6; no reliable D call. This CDR3 is 13 amino acids long. CDR1 and CDR2 (germline): LGHNA, YSLEER. V was clipped by 1 base and J by 10 bases, with 8 bases between them.

This clonotype was observed many times. J is TRBJ1-5 and V is TRBV19; 7 bases agree with TRBD1. CDR1 LNHDA and CDR2 SQIVND come from the germline V gene (reference sequence). J was trimmed by 5 bases and V by 6 bases; bases with no gene match: 7. CDR3 length: 14 residues. DNA for the CDR3: TGTGCCAGTAGAAGGACAGGCGGCGATCAGCCCCAGCATTTT. It is translated as CASRRTGGDQPQHF.